This T cell receptor beta chain was recorded in a study of cytomegalovirus exposure and HLA in healthy donors. CDR3 length equals 16 residues. V dropped 3 bases and J dropped 1 base, with 15 bases sitting between them. Germline V lookup: CDR1 MNHNS, CDR2 SASEGT. Primers included in the PCR were 60 Vbeta and 13 Jbeta primers. Only in-frame clones appear in the TCRdb table, and some are missing; sequencing was by immunoSEQ multiplex PCR. The sample includes about 160,000 clones, 70% to 90% of them seen just once. The chain joins TRBV6-1 to TRBJ1-1, with TRBD1 as a possible D gene (5 bases). What was sequenced was PBMCs. The source is a woman in her 30s in good health and CMV-seronegative. CDR3 sequence reads: CASSEIFRGGNTEAFF. In DNA, the CDR3 is TGTGCCAGCAGTGAGATATTTAGGGGCGGGAACACTGAAGCTTTCTTT.